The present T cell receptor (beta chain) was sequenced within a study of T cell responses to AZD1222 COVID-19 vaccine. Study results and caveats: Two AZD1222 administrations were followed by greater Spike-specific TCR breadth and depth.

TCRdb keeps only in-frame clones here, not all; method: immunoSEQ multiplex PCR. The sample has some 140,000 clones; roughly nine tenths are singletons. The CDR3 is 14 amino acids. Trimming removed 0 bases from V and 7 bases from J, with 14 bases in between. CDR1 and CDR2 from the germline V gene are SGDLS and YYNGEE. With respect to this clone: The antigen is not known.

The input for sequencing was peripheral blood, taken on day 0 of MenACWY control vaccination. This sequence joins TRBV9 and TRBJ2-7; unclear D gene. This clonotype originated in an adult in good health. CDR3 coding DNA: TGTGCCAGCAGCGTAGGTACCGACCCTTGGGAGCAGTACTTC. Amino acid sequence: CASSVGTDPWEQYF.